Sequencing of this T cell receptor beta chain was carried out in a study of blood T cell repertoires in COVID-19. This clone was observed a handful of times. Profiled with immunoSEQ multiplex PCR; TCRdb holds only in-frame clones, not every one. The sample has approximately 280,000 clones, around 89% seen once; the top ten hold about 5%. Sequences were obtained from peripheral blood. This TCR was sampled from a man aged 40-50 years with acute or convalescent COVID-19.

CDR3 coding DNA: TGCGCCAGCCAGTCTGGAAACACCATATATTTT. Protein: CASQSGNTIYF. This sequence joins TRBV10-2 and TRBJ1-3; D ambiguous. V gave up 8 bases and J gave up 1 base, with 3 bases separating them. CDR3 length equals 11 residues. CDR1 and CDR2 from the germline V gene are WSHSY and SAAADI.